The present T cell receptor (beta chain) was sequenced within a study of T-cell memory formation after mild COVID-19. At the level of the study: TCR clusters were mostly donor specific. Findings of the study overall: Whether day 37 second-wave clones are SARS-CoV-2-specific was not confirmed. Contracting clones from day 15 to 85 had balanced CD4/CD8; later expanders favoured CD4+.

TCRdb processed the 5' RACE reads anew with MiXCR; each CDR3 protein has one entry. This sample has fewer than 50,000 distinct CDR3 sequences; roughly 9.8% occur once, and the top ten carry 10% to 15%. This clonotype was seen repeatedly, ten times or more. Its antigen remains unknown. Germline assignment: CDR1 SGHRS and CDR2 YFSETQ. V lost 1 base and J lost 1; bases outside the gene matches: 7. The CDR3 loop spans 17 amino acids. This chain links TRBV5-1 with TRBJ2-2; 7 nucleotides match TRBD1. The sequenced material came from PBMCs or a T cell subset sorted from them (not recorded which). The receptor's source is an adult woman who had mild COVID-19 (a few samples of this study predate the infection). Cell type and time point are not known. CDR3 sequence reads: CASSLRLRTGNTGELFF. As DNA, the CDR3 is TGCGCCAGCAGCTTGAGGCTCAGGACAGGGAACACCGGGGAGCTGTTTTTT.